The clone carrying this T cell receptor (beta chain) has a handful of counts. Its antigen is still unknown. These data come from a study of beta chain features in type 1 diabetes. Findings and limits, study-wide: Significant though moderate, a shortening of TCRB CDR3s appeared in all four CD4+ subsets of Type 1 diabetes patients.

Trimming took off 6 bases at V and 8 bases at J, with 16 bases between the two ends. This CDR3 has 13 residues. In germline, CDR1 is MNHEY, CDR2 SVGAGI. The isolated RNA, all of it, was reverse transcribed, so expressed TCRB transcripts were what got sequenced. Assay: immunoSEQ multiplex PCR; the TCRdb copy retains only in-frame clones and omits some. Here the sample spans about 640,000 clones, 9.5% to 15% being singletons. J is TRBJ1-2 and V is TRBV6-5, with D maybe TRBD1 (5 bases). The specimen was naive CD4+ T cells from blood. The TCR originated in a young man with type 1 diabetes. The CDR3 sequence: CASSTPGSVGYTF. CDR3 bases: TGTGCCAGCAGCACACCAGGGTCAGTGGGCTACACCTTC.